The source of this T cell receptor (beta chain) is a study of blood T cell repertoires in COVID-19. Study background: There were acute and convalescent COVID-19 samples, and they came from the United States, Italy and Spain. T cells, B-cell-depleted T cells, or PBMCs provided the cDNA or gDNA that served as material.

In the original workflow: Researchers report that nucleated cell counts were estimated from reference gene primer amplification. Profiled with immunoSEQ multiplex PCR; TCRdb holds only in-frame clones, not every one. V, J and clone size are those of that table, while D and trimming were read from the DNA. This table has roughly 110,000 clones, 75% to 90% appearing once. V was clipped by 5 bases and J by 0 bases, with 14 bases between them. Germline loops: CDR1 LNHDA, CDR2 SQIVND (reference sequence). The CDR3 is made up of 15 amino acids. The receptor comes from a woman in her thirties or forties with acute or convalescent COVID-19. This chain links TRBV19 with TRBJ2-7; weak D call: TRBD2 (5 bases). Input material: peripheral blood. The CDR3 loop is CASSLRGSLSYEQYF. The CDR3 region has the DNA TGTGCCAGTAGTCTTCGGGGTTCCCTCTCCTACGAGCAGTACTTC.